This T cell receptor (beta chain) was captured in a study of OX40 agonist ivuxolimab in advanced cancers. Whole-study findings and limits: By week 6 at 0.1 to 3.0 mg/kg, blood CD4+ and CD8+ T cells had expanded clonally.

This clone was counted a single time. Its cognate antigen is unknown. Clones were read by immunoSEQ multiplex PCR, and TCRdb kept only the in-frame ones, dropping some. The table lists about 72,000 clones, 83% of them singletons. Trimming removed 3 bases from V and 3 bases from J; junction bases left unmatched: 8. Germline V gene data show CDR1 as SNHLY and CDR2 as FYNNEI. The CDR3 length is 15 residues. The receptor was derived from an adult with an advanced solid tumor such as melanoma, head and neck, liver or kidney cancer. The chain joins TRBV2 to TRBJ2-7, with TRBD1 identical over 7 bases. The sequencing used CD4+ or CD8+ T cells sorted from blood, collected in a trial of the OX40 agonist ivuxolimab. The CDR3 DNA reads as TGTGCCAGCAGTGACCTTACAGGGGCTGGCTACGAGCAGTACTTC. It is translated as CASSDLTGAGYEQYF.